The rows below give T cell receptor beta chains drawn from one sample of a study of CD8+ T cells in alopecia areata. Using immunoSEQ multiplex PCR, the repertoire was profiled, and TCRdb retains in-frame clones only, with some absent. This table has roughly 76,000 clones, 29% appearing once. Source: CD8+ T cells sorted from blood, taken at week 4, from a patient treated with tofacitinib. The receptors shown here come from a human donor with alopecia areata. Both conserved end residues are part of each CDR3. Fields, in order: CDR3 DNA, CDR3 protein, D gene, J gene, CDR3 length, V gene, clone size. A D gene is named only where the DNA matches it firmly. Size tells how often a clone was seen (once, few, many) or the class of an expanded clone, and some rows leave it out.

DNA: TGTGCCAGCAGCTCAACTGGGGGCAAGATGGCCCAGTACTTC; CDR3: CASSSTGGKMAQYF; D: NA; J: TRBJ2-5; length: 14; V: TRBV11-2; size: NA
DNA: TGTGCCTTAATGGGGAGGGGACAGGGGTCGGGTGAGCAGTTCTTC; CDR3: CALMGRGQGSGEQFF; D: TRBD1; J: TRBJ2-1; length: 15; V: TRBV30; size: few
DNA: TGTGCCACCAGCAGTTACCGGGGCACAGATACGCAGTATTTT; CDR3: CATSSYRGTDTQYF; D: NA; J: TRBJ2-3; length: 14; V: TRBV15; size: once
DNA: TGTGCCAGCAGCTATGACTTTGAGAGTGACACCGGGGAGCTGTTTTTT; CDR3: CASSYDFESDTGELFF; D: NA; J: TRBJ2-2; length: 16; V: TRBV7-3; size: NA
DNA: TGTGCCAGCAGTCCGGCGGCACTACTCACAGATACGCAGTATTTT; CDR3: CASSPAALLTDTQYF; D: NA; J: TRBJ2-3; length: 15; V: TRBV27; size: few
DNA: TGTGCCAGCAGCTACACATCCGGGGGGAATGAGCAGTTCTTC; CDR3: CASSYTSGGNEQFF; D: TRBD2; J: TRBJ2-1; length: 14; V: TRBV7-9; size: few
DNA: TGCAGCGGGGAGGTCAGGGCTGGTGAGCAGTTCTTC; CDR3: CSGEVRAGEQFF; D: NA; J: TRBJ2-1; length: 12; V: TRBV29-1; size: few
DNA: TGTGCCAGCACCCTCCCCGGACAGGGCCTCTACGAGCAGTACTTC; CDR3: CASTLPGQGLYEQYF; D: TRBD1; J: TRBJ2-7; length: 15; V: TRBV27; size: few
DNA: TGTGCCAGCAGCGTAGATCAACGGGGCACAGACCAAGAGACCCAGTACTTC; CDR3: CASSVDQRGTDQETQYF; D: NA; J: TRBJ2-5; length: 17; V: TRBV9; size: few
DNA: TGTGCCAGGCAGGGGATGAACACTGAAGCTTTCTTT; CDR3: CARQGMNTEAFF; D: NA; J: TRBJ1-1; length: 12; V: TRBV28; size: few
DNA: TGTGCCAGCAGTGCTGGACTGTTGAACACTGAAGCTTTCTTT; CDR3: CASSAGLLNTEAFF; D: NA; J: TRBJ1-1; length: 14; V: TRBV6-5; size: few
DNA: TGTGCCAGCAGCGTAGGACACACCTATGGCTACACCTTC; CDR3: CASSVGHTYGYTF; D: NA; J: TRBJ1-2; length: 13; V: TRBV9; size: few
DNA: TGCAGCGTCCTAACGGCCTACTACAATGAGCAGTTCTTC; CDR3: CSVLTAYYNEQFF; D: NA; J: TRBJ2-1; length: 13; V: TRBV29-1; size: NA
DNA: TGTGCCAGCAGCGTAGGCTACGGAGAGACCCAGTACTTC; CDR3: CASSVGYGETQYF; D: NA; J: TRBJ2-5; length: 13; V: TRBV9; size: many
DNA: TGTGCCACCAGCAGAGAGGCAGGGAGCGACATTCAGTACTTC; CDR3: CATSREAGSDIQYF; D: NA; J: TRBJ2-4; length: 14; V: TRBV15; size: few
DNA: TGTGCCAGCAGTGTTCGGGGAACTGAAGCTTTCTTT; CDR3: CASSVRGTEAFF; D: NA; J: TRBJ1-1; length: 12; V: TRBV25-1; size: NA
DNA: TGCAGCGTTGGACAGGGGATGGAGGGCTACACCTTC; CDR3: CSVGQGMEGYTF; D: TRBD1; J: TRBJ1-2; length: 12; V: TRBV29-1; size: NA
DNA: TGTGCCTGGAGTGTATACCCAAATCAGCCCCAGCATTTT; CDR3: CAWSVYPNQPQHF; D: NA; J: TRBJ1-5; length: 13; V: TRBV30; size: NA
DNA: TGTGCCAGTAGTATAGGAGAAGGGTCTGAGCAGTTCTTC; CDR3: CASSIGEGSEQFF; D: NA; J: TRBJ2-1; length: 13; V: TRBV19; size: few
DNA: TGCAGCGTTGATGGATGGGGCGGGAGGGCCCAAGAGACCCAGTACTTC; CDR3: CSVDGWGGRAQETQYF; D: TRBD2; J: TRBJ2-5; length: 16; V: TRBV29-1; size: few
DNA: TGTGCCAGCCGGGGAATTGACGGAGTGGAGTACTTC; CDR3: CASRGIDGVEYF; D: NA; J: TRBJ2-7; length: 12; V: TRBV7-9; size: NA
DNA: TGTGCCAGCAGCTCGATCGGGACTAGCGGGAGTCGGGCCCACGAGCAGTACTTC; CDR3: CASSSIGTSGSRAHEQYF; D: TRBD2; J: TRBJ2-7; length: 18; V: TRBV11-2; size: few
DNA: TGTGCTGCTTGGGACAGGGGCCACTCTGGGGCCAACGTCCTGACTTTC; CDR3: CAAWDRGHSGANVLTF; D: TRBD1; J: TRBJ2-6; length: 16; V: TRBV12-5; size: many
DNA: TGTGCCATCAGGGCCGCAGGGGGTGACGAGCAGTACTTC; CDR3: CAIRAAGGDEQYF; D: TRBD1; J: TRBJ2-7; length: 13; V: TRBV10-3; size: NA
DNA: TGCAGCGTCCGAGAGGGGAGCAACGAGCAGTACTTC; CDR3: CSVREGSNEQYF; D: NA; J: TRBJ2-7; length: 12; V: TRBV29-1; size: NA
DNA: TGTGCCAGCAGCTTGCATGTATCCAAGGAGCAGTTCTTC; CDR3: CASSLHVSKEQFF; D: NA; J: TRBJ2-1; length: 13; V: TRBV11-2; size: NA
DNA: TGCGCCAGCAGCTATGAGGGACACAGCGAGCAGTACTTC; CDR3: CASSYEGHSEQYF; D: NA; J: TRBJ2-7; length: 13; V: TRBV5-1; size: NA
DNA: TGCGCCAGCAGCTTGGGGGGCGGGAGGCACTACAATGAGCAGTTCTTC; CDR3: CASSLGGGRHYNEQFF; D: TRBD2; J: TRBJ2-1; length: 16; V: TRBV5-1; size: NA
DNA: TGTGCCTGGAGTTTGGACAGTAGCAATCAGCCCCAGCATTTT; CDR3: CAWSLDSSNQPQHF; D: NA; J: TRBJ1-5; length: 14; V: TRBV30; size: few